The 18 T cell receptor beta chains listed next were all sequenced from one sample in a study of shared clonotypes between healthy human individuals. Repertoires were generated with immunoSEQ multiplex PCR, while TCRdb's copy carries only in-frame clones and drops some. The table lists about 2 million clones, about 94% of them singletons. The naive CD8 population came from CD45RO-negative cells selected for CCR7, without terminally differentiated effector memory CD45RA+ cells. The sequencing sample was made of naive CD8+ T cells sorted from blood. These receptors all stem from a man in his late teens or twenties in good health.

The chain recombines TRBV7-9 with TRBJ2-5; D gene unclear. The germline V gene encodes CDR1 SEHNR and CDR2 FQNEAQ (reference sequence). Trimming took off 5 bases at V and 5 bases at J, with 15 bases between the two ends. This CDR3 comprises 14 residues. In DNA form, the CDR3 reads TGTGCCAGCAGCCCGGAATTAGCTTTCGAGACCCAGTACTTC. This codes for CASSPELAFETQYF.

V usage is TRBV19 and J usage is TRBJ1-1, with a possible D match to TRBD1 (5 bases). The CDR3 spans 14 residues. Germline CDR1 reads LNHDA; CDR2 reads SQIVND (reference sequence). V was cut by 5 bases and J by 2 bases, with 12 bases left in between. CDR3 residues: CASSLGVPNTEAFF. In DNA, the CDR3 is TGTGCCAGTAGTTTGGGGGTCCCAAACACTGAAGCTTTCTTT.

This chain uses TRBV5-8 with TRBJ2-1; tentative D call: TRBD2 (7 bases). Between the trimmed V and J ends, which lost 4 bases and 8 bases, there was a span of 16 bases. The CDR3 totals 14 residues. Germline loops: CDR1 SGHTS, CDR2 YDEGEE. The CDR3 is CASSPWGGEDEQFF. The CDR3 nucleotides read TGTGCCAGCAGCCCGTGGGGGGGCGAGGATGAGCAGTTCTTC.

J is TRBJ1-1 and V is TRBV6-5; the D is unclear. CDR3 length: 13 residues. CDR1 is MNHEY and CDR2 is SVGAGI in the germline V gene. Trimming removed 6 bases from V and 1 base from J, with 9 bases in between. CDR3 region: CASSLDKNTEAFF. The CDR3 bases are TGTGCCAGCAGCCTAGACAAGAACACTGAAGCTTTCTTT.

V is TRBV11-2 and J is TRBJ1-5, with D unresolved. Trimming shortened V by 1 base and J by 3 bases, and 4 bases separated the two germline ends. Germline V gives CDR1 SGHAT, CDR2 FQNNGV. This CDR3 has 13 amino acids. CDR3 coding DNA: TGTGCCAGCAGCTTAGGGAACAATCAGCCCCAGCATTTT. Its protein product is CASSLGNNQPQHF.

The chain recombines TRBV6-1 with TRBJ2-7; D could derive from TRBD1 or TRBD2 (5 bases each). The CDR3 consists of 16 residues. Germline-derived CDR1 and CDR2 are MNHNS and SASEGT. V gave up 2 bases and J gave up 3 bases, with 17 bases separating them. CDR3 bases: TGTGCCAGCAGTGAAAGTACCGGGGCAGAATACTACGAGCAGTACTTC. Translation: CASSESTGAEYYEQYF.

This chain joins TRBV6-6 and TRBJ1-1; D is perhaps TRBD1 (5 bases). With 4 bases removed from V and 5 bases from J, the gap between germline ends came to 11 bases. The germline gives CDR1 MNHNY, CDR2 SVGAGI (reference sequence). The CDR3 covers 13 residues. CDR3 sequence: CASSLGARTEAFF. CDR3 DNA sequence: TGTGCCAGCAGTTTAGGGGCGCGGACTGAAGCTTTCTTT.

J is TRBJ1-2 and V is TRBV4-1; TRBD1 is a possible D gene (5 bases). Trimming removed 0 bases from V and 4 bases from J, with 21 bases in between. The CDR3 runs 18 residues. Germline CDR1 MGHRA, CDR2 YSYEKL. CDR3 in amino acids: CASSQDGASYRGSYGYTF. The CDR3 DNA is TGCGCCAGCAGCCAAGATGGGGCGAGCTACCGGGGTAGCTATGGCTACACCTTC.

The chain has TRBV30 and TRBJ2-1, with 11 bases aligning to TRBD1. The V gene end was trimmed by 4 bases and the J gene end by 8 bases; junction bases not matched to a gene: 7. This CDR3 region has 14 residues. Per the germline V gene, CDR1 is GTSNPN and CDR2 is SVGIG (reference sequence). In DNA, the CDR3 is TGTGCCTGGACGGACAGGGGGCCTATAGATGAGCAGTTCTTC. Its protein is CAWTDRGPIDEQFF.

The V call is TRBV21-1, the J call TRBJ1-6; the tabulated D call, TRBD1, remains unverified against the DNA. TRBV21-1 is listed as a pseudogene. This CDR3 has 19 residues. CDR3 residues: CASSKVAGRGPLYNSPLHF. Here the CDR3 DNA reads TGTGCCAGCAGCAAAGTCGCCGGCAGGGGACCGCTCTATAATTCACCCCTCCACTTT.

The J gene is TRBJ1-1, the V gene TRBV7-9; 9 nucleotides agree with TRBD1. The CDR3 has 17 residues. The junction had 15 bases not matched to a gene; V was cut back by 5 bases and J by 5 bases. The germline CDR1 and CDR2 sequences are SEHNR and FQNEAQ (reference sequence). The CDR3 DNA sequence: TGTGCCAGCAGCCCCCGGACAGGGGAAGGGTTTCGGACTGAAGCTTTCTTT. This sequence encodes CASSPRTGEGFRTEAFF.

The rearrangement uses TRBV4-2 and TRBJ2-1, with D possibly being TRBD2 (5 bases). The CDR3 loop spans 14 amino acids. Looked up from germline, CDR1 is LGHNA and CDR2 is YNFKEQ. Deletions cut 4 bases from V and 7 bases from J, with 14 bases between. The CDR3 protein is CASSRVGDGNEQFF. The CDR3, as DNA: TGTGCCAGCAGCCGAGTGGGAGACGGAAATGAGCAGTTCTTC.

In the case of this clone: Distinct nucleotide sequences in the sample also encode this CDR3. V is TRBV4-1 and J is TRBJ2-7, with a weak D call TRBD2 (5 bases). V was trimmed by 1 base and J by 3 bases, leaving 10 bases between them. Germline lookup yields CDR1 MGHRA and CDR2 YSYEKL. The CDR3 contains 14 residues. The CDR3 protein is CASSQVVRDYEQYF. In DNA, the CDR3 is TGCGCCAGCAGCCAAGTGGTCCGGGACTACGAGCAGTACTTC.

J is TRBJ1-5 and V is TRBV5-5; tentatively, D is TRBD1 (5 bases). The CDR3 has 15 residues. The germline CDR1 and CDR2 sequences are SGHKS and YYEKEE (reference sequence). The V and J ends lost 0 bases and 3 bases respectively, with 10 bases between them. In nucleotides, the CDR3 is TGTGCCAGCAGCTTGGTCGGGGGGAACAATCAGCCCCAGCATTTT. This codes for CASSLVGGNNQPQHF.

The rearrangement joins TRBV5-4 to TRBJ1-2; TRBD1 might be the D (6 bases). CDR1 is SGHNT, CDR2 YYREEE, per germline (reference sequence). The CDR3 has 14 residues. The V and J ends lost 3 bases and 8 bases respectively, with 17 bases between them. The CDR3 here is CASSWGGGTEGYTF. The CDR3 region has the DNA TGTGCCAGCAGCTGGGGGGGCGGTACGGAAGGCTACACCTTC.

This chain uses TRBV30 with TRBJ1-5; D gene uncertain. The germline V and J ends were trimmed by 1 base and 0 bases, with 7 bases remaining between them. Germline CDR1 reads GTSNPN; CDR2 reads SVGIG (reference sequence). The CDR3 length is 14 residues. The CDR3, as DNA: TGTGCCTGGAGTGAAGTCCTTAGCAATCAGCCCCAGCATTTT. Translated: CAWSEVLSNQPQHF.

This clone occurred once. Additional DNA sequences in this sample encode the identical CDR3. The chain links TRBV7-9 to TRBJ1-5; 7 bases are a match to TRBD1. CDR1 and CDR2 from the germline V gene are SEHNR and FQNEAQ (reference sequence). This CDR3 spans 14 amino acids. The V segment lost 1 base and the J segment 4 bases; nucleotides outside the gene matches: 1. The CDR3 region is CASSLGQGNQPQHF. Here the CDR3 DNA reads TGTGCCAGCAGCTTAGGACAGGGAAATCAGCCCCAGCATTTT. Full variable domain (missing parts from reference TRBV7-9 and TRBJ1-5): DTGVSQNPRHKITKRGQNVTFRCDPISEHNRLYWYRQTLGQGPEFLTYFQNEAQLEKSRLLSDRFSAERPKGSFSTLEIQRTEQGDSAMYLCASSLGQGNQPQHFGDGTRLSIL.

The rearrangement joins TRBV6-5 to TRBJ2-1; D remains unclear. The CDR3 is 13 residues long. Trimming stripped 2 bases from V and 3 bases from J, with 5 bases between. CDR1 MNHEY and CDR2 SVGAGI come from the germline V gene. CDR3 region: CASSYDNYNEQFF. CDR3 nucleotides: TGTGCCAGCAGTTACGACAACTACAATGAGCAGTTCTTC.